Below, one TCR beta chain is given with its context. The target antigen is unknown. Primers for the PCR totalled 60 Vbeta and 13 Jbeta. As handled by the study authors: Counted up in a later analysis, unique TCR beta chains came to 65 million to 80 million, with around 12 million shared. Repertoires were generated with immunoSEQ multiplex PCR, while TCRdb's copy carries only in-frame clones and drops some. That table supplies the V and J calls and clone size; D and trimming were determined from the DNA. This table has roughly 110,000 clones, approximately 74% appearing once. The record originates from a study of cytomegalovirus exposure and HLA in healthy donors. Regarding the study as a whole: It was taken for granted in presence/absence analyses that sequencing depth across donors was roughly uniform.

Trimming pared 5 bases from V and 7 bases from J, leaving 14 bases between. The CDR3 sequence is 14 residues long. Per the germline V gene, CDR1 is LNHDA and CDR2 is SQIVND (reference sequence). The receptor was derived from a woman aged 40 to 49 in good health and CMV-seropositive. The sample consisted of PBMCs. The V and J genes are TRBV19 and TRBJ1-4; D is uncertain. The CDR3 protein is CASSRGQLPEKLFF. DNA of the CDR3: TGTGCCAGTAGTCGTGGGCAGCTTCCTGAAAAACTGTTTTTT.